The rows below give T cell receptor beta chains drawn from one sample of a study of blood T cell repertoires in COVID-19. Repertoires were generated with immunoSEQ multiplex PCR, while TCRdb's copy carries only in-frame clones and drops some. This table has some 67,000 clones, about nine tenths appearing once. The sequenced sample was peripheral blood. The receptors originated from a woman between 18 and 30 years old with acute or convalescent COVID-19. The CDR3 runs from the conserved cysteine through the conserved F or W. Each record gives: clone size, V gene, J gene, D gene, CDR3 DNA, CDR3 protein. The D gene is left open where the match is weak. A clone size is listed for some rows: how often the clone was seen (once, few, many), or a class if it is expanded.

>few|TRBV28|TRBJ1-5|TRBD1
TGTGCCAGCAGTTTGGCCCGGGACAGGGGGCGGTATAGCAATCAGCCCCAGCATTTT
CASSLARDRGRYSNQPQHF
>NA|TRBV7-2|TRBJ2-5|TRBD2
TGTGCCAGCAGCCCGGGGCTAGCGGGAGGCCCGATCGAGACCCAGTACTTC
CASSPGLAGGPIETQYF
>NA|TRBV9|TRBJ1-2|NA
TGTGCCAGCAGCATCAGTCAGGGTGGCTATGGCTACACCTTC
CASSISQGGYGYTF
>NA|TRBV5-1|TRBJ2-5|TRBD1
TGCGCCAGCAGCTTCAGGGGGCAAGAGACCCAGTACTTC
CASSFRGQETQYF
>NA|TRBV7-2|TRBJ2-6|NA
TGTGCCAGCAGCGTCCCCTGGGGGCAGGGACCCTCTGGGGCCAACGTCCTGACTTTC
CASSVPWGQGPSGANVLTF
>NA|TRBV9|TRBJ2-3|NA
TGTGCCAGCAGCGTAGTTTTGCGGGGTACAGATACGCAGTATTTT
CASSVVLRGTDTQYF
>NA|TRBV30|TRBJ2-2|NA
TGTGCCTGGAGTGTGGGCAGATCGAACACCGGGGAGCTGTTTTTT
CAWSVGRSNTGELFF
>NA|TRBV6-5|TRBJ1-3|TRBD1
TGTGCCAGCAGCGCAGGGGGATTCTCTGGAAACACCATATATTTT
CASSAGGFSGNTIYF
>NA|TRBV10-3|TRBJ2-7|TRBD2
TGTGCCATCAGTAACGGACTAGCGGGGGCTCAGTACTTC
CAISNGLAGAQYF
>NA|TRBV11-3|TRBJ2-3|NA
TGTGCCAGCAGCTTAGATGGCAACACAGATACGCAGTATTTT
CASSLDGNTDTQYF
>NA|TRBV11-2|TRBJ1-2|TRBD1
TGTGCCAGCAGCTTAGCAGGGGGCACTGGCTACACCTTC
CASSLAGGTGYTF
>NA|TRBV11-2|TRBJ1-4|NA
TGTGCCAGCAGCTTCTCTGGGCCCAGGGAAAAACTGTTTTTT
CASSFSGPREKLFF
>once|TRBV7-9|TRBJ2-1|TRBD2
TGTGCCAGCAGCTTAGTAGCGGGAATGAATGAGCAGTTCTTC
CASSLVAGMNEQFF
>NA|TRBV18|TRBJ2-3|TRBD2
TGTGCCAGCTCACCCGGGACTAGCGGGAGACCCTTGTGGGATACGCAGTATTTT
CASSPGTSGRPLWDTQYF
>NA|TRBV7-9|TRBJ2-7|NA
TGTGCCAGCAGGGAACAGGGTACCTACGAGCAGTACTTC
CASREQGTYEQYF
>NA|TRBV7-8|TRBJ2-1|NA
TGTGCCAGCAGCCCCAAAAGGACACTTAACAATGAGCAGTTCTTC
CASSPKRTLNNEQFF
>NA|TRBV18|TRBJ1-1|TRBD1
TGTGCCAGCTCACCGACCCCTGGGACAGGGATGAAGACTGAAGCTTTCTTT
CASSPTPGTGMKTEAFF
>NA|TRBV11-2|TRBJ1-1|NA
TGTGCCAGCAGCTTAGATCATTGGAACACTGAAGCTTTCTTT
CASSLDHWNTEAFF
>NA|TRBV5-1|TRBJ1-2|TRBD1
TGCGCCAGCAGCTTAAGGACAGGCTATGGCTACACCTTC
CASSLRTGYGYTF
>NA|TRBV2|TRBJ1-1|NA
TGTGCCAGCAGGAGGATGTCCGTTGGAGGGCAAAACACTGAAGCTTTCTTT
CASRRMSVGGQNTEAFF
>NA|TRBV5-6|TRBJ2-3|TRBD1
TGTGCCAGCAGCCGACAGGGGGCACCAGATACGCAGTATTTT
CASSRQGAPDTQYF
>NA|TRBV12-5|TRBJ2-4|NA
TGTGCTAGTGGTCCCTCGGGGGCCAAAAACATTCAGTACTTC
CASGPSGAKNIQYF
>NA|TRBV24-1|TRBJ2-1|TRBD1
TGTGCCACCAGTGCTCAGACAGGGGACTCCTACAATGAGCAGTTCTTC
CATSAQTGDSYNEQFF
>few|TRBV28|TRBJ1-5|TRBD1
TGTGCCAGCAGTTCACTGACCGGGACAGGGGACGCGCTATCCAATCAGCCCCAGCATTTT
CASSSLTGTGDALSNQPQHF
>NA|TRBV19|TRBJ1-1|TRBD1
TGTGCCAGTACCACGGACAGGGGGCACACTGAAGCTTTCTTT
CASTTDRGHTEAFF
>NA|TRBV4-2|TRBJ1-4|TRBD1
TGTGCCAGCAGCCAAGTTATGACAGGGGGTTCAACTAATGAAAAACTGTTTTTT
CASSQVMTGGSTNEKLFF
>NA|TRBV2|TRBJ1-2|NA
TGTGCCAGCAGTGACCAAGGGAGAGGGGGCTACACCTTC
CASSDQGRGGYTF
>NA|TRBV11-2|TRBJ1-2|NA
TGTGCCAGCAGCTTAGATAGGGGGGGCTATGGCTACACCTTC
CASSLDRGGYGYTF
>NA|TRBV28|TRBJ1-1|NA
TGTGCCAGCAGTCAGGGAATCAAGTTGAACACTGAAGCTTTCTTT
CASSQGIKLNTEAFF
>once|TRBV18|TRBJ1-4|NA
TGTGCCAGCTCACAGGGGTTTGCAACTAATGAAAAACTGTTTTTT
CASSQGFATNEKLFF
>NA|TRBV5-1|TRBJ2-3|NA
TGCGCCAGCAGCTCCGGGGGGCCAGATACGCAGTATTTT
CASSSGGPDTQYF
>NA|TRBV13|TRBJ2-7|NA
TGTGCCAGCAGCGGGAATGGTGGCGGGCCGTACTTC
CASSGNGGGPYF
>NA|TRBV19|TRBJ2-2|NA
TGTGCCAGTAGGAACTCATTCGGCGGGGAGCTGTTTTTT
CASRNSFGGELFF
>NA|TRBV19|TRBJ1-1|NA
TGTGCCAGTAGTATAGCTGCCGGGACACTGGATGAAGCTTTCTTT
CASSIAAGTLDEAFF